This T cell receptor beta chain comes out of a study of human CD4 T cells and Enterobacteriaceae. Germline CDR1 and CDR2: LNHDA and SQIVND (reference sequence). With 7 bases removed from V and 2 bases from J, the gap between germline ends came to 11 bases. This CDR3 has 14 amino acids. Memory CD4+ T cells were sorted as all CD4+ cells except CD45RA+CCR7+CD95- naive cells, over 98% pure. Swiss blood donation centers supplied the healthy donor blood. CD8+, CD14+, CD16+, CD56+, CD19+ and CD25-bright cells were excluded before sorting. To note about this clone: No antigen is known for it.

Study-level results: Ex vivo, broadly cross-reactive clonotypes appeared more expanded than specific ones.

Method: immunoSEQ multiplex PCR; TCRdb's copy keeps in-frame clones and lacks some. This repertoire shows some 30,000 clones, about 80% found once; its top ten account for over 1.5%. This receptor was obtained from a human donor in good health. The V call is TRBV19, the J call TRBJ2-2; a weak D match, TRBD1 (7 bases). Sequencing was performed on memory CD4+ T cells from blood. The CDR3 bases are TGTGCCAGTACCCAGGGGGGAAACACCGGGGAGCTGTTTTTT. Translating gives CASTQGGNTGELFF.